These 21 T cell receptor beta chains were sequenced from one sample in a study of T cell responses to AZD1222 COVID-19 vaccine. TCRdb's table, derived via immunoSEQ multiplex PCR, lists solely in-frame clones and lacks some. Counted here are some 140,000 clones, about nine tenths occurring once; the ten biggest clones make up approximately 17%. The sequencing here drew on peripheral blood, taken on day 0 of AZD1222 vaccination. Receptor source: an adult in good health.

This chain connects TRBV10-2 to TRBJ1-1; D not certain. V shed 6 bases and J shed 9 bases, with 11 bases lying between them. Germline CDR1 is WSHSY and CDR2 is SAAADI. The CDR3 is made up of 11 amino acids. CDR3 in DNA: TGCGCCAGCAGCGGCGGTTCACAAGCTTTCTTT. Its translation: CASSGGSQAFF.

CDR3 loop: CASSLLSGIGGELFF. In DNA, the CDR3 is TGTGCCAGCAGTTTACTCTCAGGGATCGGCGGGGAGCTGTTTTTT. V gene TRBV27 combines with J gene TRBJ2-2; D is perhaps TRBD1 (5 bases). The V end lost 2 bases, the J end lost 7 bases, and 14 bases lay between the germline ends. Germline CDR1 and CDR2: MNHEY and SMNVEV (reference sequence). CDR3 length: 15 residues.

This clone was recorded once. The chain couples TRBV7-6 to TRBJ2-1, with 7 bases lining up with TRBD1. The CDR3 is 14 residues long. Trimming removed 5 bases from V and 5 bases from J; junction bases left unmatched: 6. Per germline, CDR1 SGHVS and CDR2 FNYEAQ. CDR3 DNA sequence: TGTGCCAGCAGCCTGACAGGGCTAAACAATGAGCAGTTCTTC. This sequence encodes CASSLTGLNNEQFF.

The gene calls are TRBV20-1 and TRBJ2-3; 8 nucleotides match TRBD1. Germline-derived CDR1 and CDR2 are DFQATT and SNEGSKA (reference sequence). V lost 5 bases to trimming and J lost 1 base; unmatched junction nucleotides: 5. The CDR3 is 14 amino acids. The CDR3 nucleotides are TGCAGTGCTGGTGAGGGACAGGGCACAGATACGCAGTATTTT. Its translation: CSAGEGQGTDTQYF.

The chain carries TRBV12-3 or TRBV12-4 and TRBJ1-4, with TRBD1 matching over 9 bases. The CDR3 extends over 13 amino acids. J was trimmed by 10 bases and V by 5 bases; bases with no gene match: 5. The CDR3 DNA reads TGTGCCAGCAGTGACAGGGGGGAGGGAAAACTGTTTTTT. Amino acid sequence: CASSDRGEGKLFF.

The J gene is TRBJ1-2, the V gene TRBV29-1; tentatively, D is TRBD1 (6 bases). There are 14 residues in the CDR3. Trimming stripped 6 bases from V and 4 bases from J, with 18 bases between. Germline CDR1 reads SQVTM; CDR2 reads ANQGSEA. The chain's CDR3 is CSVPRTAGGYGYTF. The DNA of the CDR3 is TGCAGCGTCCCGCGGACAGCAGGAGGCTATGGCTACACCTTC.

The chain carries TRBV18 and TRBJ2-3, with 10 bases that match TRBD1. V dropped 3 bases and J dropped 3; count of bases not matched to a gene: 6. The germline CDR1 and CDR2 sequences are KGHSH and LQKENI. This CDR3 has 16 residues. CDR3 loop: CASSPAGTGATDTQYF. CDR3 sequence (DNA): TGTGCCAGCTCACCGGCCGGGACAGGGGCAACAGATACGCAGTATTTT.

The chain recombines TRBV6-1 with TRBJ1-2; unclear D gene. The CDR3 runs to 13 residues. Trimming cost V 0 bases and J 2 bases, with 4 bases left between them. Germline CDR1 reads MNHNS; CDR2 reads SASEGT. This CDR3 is CASSEATNYGYTF. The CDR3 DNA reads TGTGCCAGCAGTGAAGCTACAAACTATGGCTACACCTTC.

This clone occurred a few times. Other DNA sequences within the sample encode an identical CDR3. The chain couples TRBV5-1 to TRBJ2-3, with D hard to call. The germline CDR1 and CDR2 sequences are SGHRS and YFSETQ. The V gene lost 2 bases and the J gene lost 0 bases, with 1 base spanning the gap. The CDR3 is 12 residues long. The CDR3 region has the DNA TGCGCCAGCAGCTTTAGCACAGATACGCAGTATTTT. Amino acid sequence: CASSFSTDTQYF.

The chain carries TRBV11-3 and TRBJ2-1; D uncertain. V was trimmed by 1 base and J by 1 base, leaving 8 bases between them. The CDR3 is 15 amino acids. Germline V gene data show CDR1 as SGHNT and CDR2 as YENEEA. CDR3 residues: CASSLAAASYNEQFF. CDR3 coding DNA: TGTGCCAGCAGCTTAGCGGCAGCTTCCTACAATGAGCAGTTCTTC.

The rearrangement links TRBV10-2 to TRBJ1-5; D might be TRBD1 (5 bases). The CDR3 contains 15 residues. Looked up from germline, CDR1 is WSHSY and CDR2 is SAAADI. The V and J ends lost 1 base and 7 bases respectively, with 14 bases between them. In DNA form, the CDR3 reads TGCGCCAGCAGTGAGTACACCGGGGGGAGGCAGCCCCAGCATTTT. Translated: CASSEYTGGRQPQHF.

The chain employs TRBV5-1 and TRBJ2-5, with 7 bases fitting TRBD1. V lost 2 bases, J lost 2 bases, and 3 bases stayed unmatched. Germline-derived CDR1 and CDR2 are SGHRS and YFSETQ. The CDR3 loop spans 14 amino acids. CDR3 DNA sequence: TGCGCCAGCAGCTTCGTGACAGGGCAAGAGACCCAGTACTTC. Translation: CASSFVTGQETQYF.

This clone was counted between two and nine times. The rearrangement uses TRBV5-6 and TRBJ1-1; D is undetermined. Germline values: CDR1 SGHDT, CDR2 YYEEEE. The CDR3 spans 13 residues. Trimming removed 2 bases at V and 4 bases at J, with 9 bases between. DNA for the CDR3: TGTGCCAGCAGCTTACGCGGGCTCACTGAAGCTTTCTTT. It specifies CASSLRGLTEAFF.

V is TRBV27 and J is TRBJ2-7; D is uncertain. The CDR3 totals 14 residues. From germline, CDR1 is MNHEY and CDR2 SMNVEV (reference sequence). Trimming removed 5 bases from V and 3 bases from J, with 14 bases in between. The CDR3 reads CASSPGKDFYEQYF. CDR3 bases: TGTGCCAGCAGTCCCGGAAAAGATTTCTACGAGCAGTACTTC.

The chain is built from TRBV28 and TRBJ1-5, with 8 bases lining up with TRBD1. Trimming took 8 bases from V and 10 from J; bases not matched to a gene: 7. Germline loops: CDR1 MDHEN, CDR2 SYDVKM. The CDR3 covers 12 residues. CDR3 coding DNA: TGTGCCAGCCGCACAGGGGGACATCCCCAGCATTTT. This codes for CASRTGGHPQHF. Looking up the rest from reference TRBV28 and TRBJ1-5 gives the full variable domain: DVKVTQSSRYLVKRTGEKVFLECVQDMDHENMFWYRQDPGLGLRLIYFSYDVKMKEKGDIPEGYSVSREKKERFSLILESASTNQTSMYLCASRTGGHPQHFGDGTRLSIL.

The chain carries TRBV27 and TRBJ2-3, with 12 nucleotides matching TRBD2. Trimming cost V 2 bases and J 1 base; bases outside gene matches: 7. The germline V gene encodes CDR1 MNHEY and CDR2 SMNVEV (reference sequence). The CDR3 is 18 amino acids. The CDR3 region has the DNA TGTGCCAGCAGTTTAGCTCGACTAGCGGGAGTGGGCACAGATACGCAGTATTTT. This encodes CASSLARLAGVGTDTQYF.

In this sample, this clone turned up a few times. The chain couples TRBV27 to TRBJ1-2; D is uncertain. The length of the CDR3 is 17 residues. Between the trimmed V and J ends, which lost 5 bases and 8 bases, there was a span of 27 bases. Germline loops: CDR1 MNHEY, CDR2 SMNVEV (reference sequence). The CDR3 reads CASSPDLSDTALYGYTF. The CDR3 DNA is TGTGCCAGCAGTCCCGACTTGAGCGATACCGCCCTGTACGGCTACACCTTC.

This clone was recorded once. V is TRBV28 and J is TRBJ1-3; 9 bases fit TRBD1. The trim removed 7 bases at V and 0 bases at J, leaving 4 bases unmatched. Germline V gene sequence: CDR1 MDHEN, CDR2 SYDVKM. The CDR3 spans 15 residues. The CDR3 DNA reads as TGTGCCAGCATTACGACAGGGGGCTCTGGAAACACCATATATTTT. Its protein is CASITTGGSGNTIYF. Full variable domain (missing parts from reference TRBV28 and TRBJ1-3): DVKVTQSSRYLVKRTGEKVFLECVQDMDHENMFWYRQDPGLGLRLIYFSYDVKMKEKGDIPEGYSVSREKKERFSLILESASTNQTSMYLCASITTGGSGNTIYFGEGSWLTVV.

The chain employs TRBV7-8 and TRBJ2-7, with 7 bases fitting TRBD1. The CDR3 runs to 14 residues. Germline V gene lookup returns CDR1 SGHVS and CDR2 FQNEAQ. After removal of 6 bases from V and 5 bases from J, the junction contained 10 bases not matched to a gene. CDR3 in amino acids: CASSHWTGRDEQYF. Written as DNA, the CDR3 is TGTGCCAGCAGTCACTGGACAGGTCGGGACGAGCAGTACTTC.

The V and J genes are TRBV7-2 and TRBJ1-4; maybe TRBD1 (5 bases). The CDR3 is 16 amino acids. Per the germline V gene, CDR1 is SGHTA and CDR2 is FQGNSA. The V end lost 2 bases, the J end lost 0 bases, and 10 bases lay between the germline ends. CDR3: CASSLPRGATNEKLFF. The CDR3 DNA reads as TGTGCCAGCAGCTTACCCCGGGGGGCAACTAATGAAAAACTGTTTTTT.

The CDR3 nucleotides are TGTGCCAGCAGTTTTGGGGTGAGGGCTGAAGCTTTCTTT. Its protein is CASSFGVRAEAFF. The chain uses TRBV12-3 or TRBV12-4 and TRBJ1-1, with D unclear. Deletions cut 3 bases from V and 6 bases from J, with 11 bases between. The CDR3 runs 13 residues.